Detailed here is one T cell receptor beta chain. The data belong to a study of shared T cell receptors in the human thymus. Using immunoSEQ multiplex PCR, the repertoire was profiled, and TCRdb retains in-frame clones only, with some absent. The sample lists 600,000 or so clones; over 75% were seen once. Germline-derived CDR1 and CDR2 are LGHNA and YSLEER. The CDR3 spans 13 residues. The V and J ends lost 1 base and 9 bases, in that order; junction bases with no gene match: 3. These data were also reused for a study on human thymus T cells. This second report adds: Resections obtained during corrective heart surgery supplied the thymus tissue. Thymic and blood repertoires seemed to favor certain V and J genes.

The rearrangement joins TRBV4-3 to TRBJ2-1; 7 bases line up with TRBD2. The receptor was derived from a boy under two years old with a congenital heart defect. Material for sequencing was thymocytes. The CDR3 DNA reads as TGCGCCAGCAGCCAAGTGCTAGCGGTTGAGCAGTTCTTC. It specifies CASSQVLAVEQFF.